The rows below give T cell receptor beta chains drawn from one sample of a study of T cell responses to AZD1222 COVID-19 vaccine. Assay used: immunoSEQ multiplex PCR; TCRdb lists only in-frame clones, some missing. The sample records fewer than 250,000 clones, roughly 91% being singletons. The sample in question was peripheral blood, obtained on day 0 of MenACWY control vaccination. Every receptor here comes from an adult in good health. CDR3s include the opening cysteine and the closing phenylalanine or tryptophan. A D gene is named only where the DNA matches it firmly. Clone size is shown for a subset of rows, as once, few, many or a class of expanded clone.

j_call clone_size cdr3_length v_call d_call cdr3_nt cdr3_aa
TRBJ2-7 . 13 TRBV30 . TGTGCCTGGAGTGGCAGGGCTTCCTACGAGCAGTACTTC CAWSGRASYEQYF
TRBJ1-3 . 14 TRBV30 . TGTGCCTTTTCTTTGGGGGGATACGGAAACACCATATATTTT CAFSLGGYGNTIYF
TRBJ2-2 . 14 TRBV9 TRBD1 TGTGCCAGCAGCGGACAGGGATCGGCCGGGGAGCTGTTTTTT CASSGQGSAGELFF
TRBJ1-2 . 15 TRBV5-4 . TGTGCCAGCAGCTTGGGGGGGGCCTTCAATTTGGGCTACACCTTC CASSLGGAFNLGYTF
TRBJ1-2 . 14 TRBV7-3 TRBD1 TGTGCCAGCAAGAAAGACAGGGCCGTCTATGGCTACACCTTC CASKKDRAVYGYTF
TRBJ1-2 . 15 TRBV9 . TGTGCCAGCAGCCACCTGGAGGGAGCGGGGGGCCGCTACACCTTC CASSHLEGAGGRYTF
TRBJ1-4 . 17 TRBV15 . TGTGCCACCAGCAGAGGCGGTTCGGCAGTAGTTAATGAAAAACTGTTTTTT CATSRGGSAVVNEKLFF
TRBJ2-7 . 17 TRBV3-1/TRBV3-2 TRBD2 TGTGCCAGCAGCCAAGCCGGGACTAGCGGGGCCCCCTACGAGCAGTACTTC CASSQAGTSGAPYEQYF
TRBJ2-5 once 14 TRBV6-5 TRBD2 TGTGCCAGCGGAGCGGGACCCGCCCAAGAGACCCAGTACTTC CASGAGPAQETQYF
TRBJ1-1 few 14 TRBV7-9 . TGTGCCAGCAGCTCAGGGACCTCAAACACTGAAGCTTTCTTT CASSSGTSNTEAFF
TRBJ1-1 . 13 TRBV7-8 . TGTGCCAGCAGCTTATATGAGGGGTCTGAAGCTTTCTTT CASSLYEGSEAFF
TRBJ2-1 . 15 TRBV5-1 TRBD2 TGCGCCAGCAGCTCCCTGGCGGGGGGCTACAATGAGCAGTTCTTC CASSSLAGGYNEQFF
TRBJ1-3 . 14 TRBV10-3 . TGTGCCATCAGGTCCGGACAGACTGGAAACACCATATATTTT CAIRSGQTGNTIYF
TRBJ2-3 . 16 TRBV19 TRBD1 TGTGCCAGTAGTCCTAAGACAGGGGCTAGCACAGATACGCAGTATTTT CASSPKTGASTDTQYF
TRBJ2-1 few 16 TRBV3-1/TRBV3-2 TRBD2 TGTGCCAGCACCCCCCGGCTAGCGGGGGGACCCACGGAGCAGTTCTTC CASTPRLAGGPTEQFF
TRBJ1-5 . 15 TRBV5-1 TRBD1 TGCGCCAGCAGCCGGGACAGTGGCAGCAATCAGCCCCAGCATTTT CASSRDSGSNQPQHF
TRBJ2-3 . 13 TRBV7-8 . TGTGCCAGCAGTCGGGCTGGGATGGATACGCAGTATTTT CASSRAGMDTQYF
TRBJ1-5 . 14 TRBV10-2 . TGCGCCAGCAGTGAATCCGGGGGCGGCCAGCCCCAGCATTTT CASSESGGGQPQHF
TRBJ1-3 . 14 TRBV6-5 . TGTGCCAGTTCGACGACAGGTTCTGGAAACACCATATATTTT CASSTTGSGNTIYF
TRBJ2-3 . 14 TRBV11-3 . TGTGCCAGCAGCTTGGGACCGCTACGAGATACGCAGTATTTT CASSLGPLRDTQYF
TRBJ1-2 . 15 TRBV7-8 . TGTGCCAGCAGCTCCGGAGGAGGCAGAGGCTATGGCTACACCTTC CASSSGGGRGYGYTF
TRBJ1-6 . 14 TRBV7-9 TRBD1 TGTGCCAGCAGCTGGGGGACAGTAAATTCACCCCTCCACTTT CASSWGTVNSPLHF
TRBJ1-2 . 14 TRBV6-5 . TGTGCCAGCCGGGCGGACGGCCGTAACTATGGCTACACCTTC CASRADGRNYGYTF
TRBJ1-2 once 13 TRBV5-4 TRBD1 TGTGCCAGCAGCTTGAAGGGGGCGCGAGGCTACACCTTC CASSLKGARGYTF
TRBJ1-3 . 14 TRBV5-1 . TGCGCCAGCAGCTTGGCGACCTCTGGAAACACCATATATTTT CASSLATSGNTIYF
TRBJ1-2 . 16 TRBV5-1 TRBD1 TGCGCCAGCAGCCGGGGACAGGTGCGAGCCCCAATCGGCTACACCTTC CASSRGQVRAPIGYTF
TRBJ1-1 . 15 TRBV28 . TGTGCCAGCAGTTTTGCAGGGACGGCGAACACTGAAGCTTTCTTT CASSFAGTANTEAFF
TRBJ1-2 . 11 TRBV28 . TGTGCCAGCAGTCTTCAGCGGGGCTACACCTTC CASSLQRGYTF
TRBJ2-7 . 13 TRBV9 . TGTGCCAGCAGCGTCGAGGCCCGCGGCGAGCAGTACTTC CASSVEARGEQYF
TRBJ1-5 . 13 TRBV19 . TGTGCCAGTAGTATAGAGGGACGGCAGCCCCAGCATTTT CASSIEGRQPQHF
TRBJ1-5 . 16 TRBV2 TRBD1 TGTGCCAGTAGCCTTTCGGGACAGGGATTTTTTCGGCCCCAGCATTTT CASSLSGQGFFRPQHF
TRBJ1-5 . 16 TRBV6-6 . TGTGCCAGCAGTTACCCGAAGGCAGATAGCAATCAGCCCCAGCATTTT CASSYPKADSNQPQHF
TRBJ1-4 . 15 TRBV6-5 TRBD1 TGTGCCAGCAGTAGGCGGGACAGACATAATGAAAAACTGTTTTTT CASSRRDRHNEKLFF
TRBJ1-1 few 12 TRBV25-1 . TGTGCCAGCAGTGAATATGCCAGTGAAGCTTTCTTT CASSEYASEAFF
TRBJ1-1 . 14 TRBV21-1 . TGTGCCAGCAGCAAAGAATTGGGACAGCCTGAAGCTTTCTTT CASSKELGQPEAFF
TRBJ2-6 . 15 TRBV19 . TGTGCCAGTAGTATACAGGGTTCTGGGGCCAACGTCCTGACTTTC CASSIQGSGANVLTF
TRBJ1-6 . 13 TRBV27 . TGTGCCAGCAGTTTGGGGTATAATTCACCCCTCCACTTT CASSLGYNSPLHF
TRBJ2-7 . 16 TRBV27 TRBD1 TGTGCCAGCACTTATGTGACAGGGGCACTAAGGGTGGAGCAGTACTTC CASTYVTGALRVEQYF
TRBJ1-3 . 15 TRBV27 . TGTGCCAGCAGACTCACAGGGATCTCTGGAAACACCATATATTTT CASRLTGISGNTIYF
TRBJ2-3 . 19 TRBV5-1 TRBD2 TGCGCCAGCAGCACCAACAAGCGGGGGGTCCTCGGTGATTGGAATACGCAGTATTTT CASSTNKRGVLGDWNTQYF
TRBJ1-5 . 15 TRBV6-5 TRBD1 TGTGCCAGCAGCCCCACAGGGGGCAGCAATCAGCCCCAGCATTTT CASSPTGGSNQPQHF
TRBJ1-2 once 14 TRBV19 TRBD1 TGTGCCAGTAGTGCTCAGGGGGCCGACTATGGCTACACCTTC CASSAQGADYGYTF
TRBJ1-1 . 15 TRBV4-3 TRBD1 TGCGCCAGCAGCCCTTCCAATGACAGGGCAGCTGAAGCTTTCTTT CASSPSNDRAAEAFF
TRBJ2-7 . 13 TRBV27 . TGTGCCAGCAGTCCCCGTTCGGGCTACGAGCAGTACTTC CASSPRSGYEQYF
TRBJ2-5 . 14 TRBV10-3 . TGTGCCATCAGTGAGTCTTTTGCGGGAGAGACCCAGTACTTC CAISESFAGETQYF
TRBJ1-2 . 10 TRBV28 . TGTGCCAGCCGCAACTATGGCTACACCTTC CASRNYGYTF
TRBJ1-2 . 15 TRBV18 TRBD1 TGTGCCAGCTCACCTGGACAGGGTCCAAGCTATGGCTACACCTTC CASSPGQGPSYGYTF
TRBJ1-2 . 15 TRBV5-5 . TGTGCCAGCAGCTTGAACAGGGATTCATACTATGGCTACACCTTC CASSLNRDSYYGYTF
TRBJ1-1 . 14 TRBV4-2 . TGTGCCAGCAGCCCGTGGGCCCAGGGAACTGAAGCTTTCTTT CASSPWAQGTEAFF
TRBJ2-1 . 12 TRBV9 . TGTGCCAGCAGCGGATACAGGGATGAGCAGTTCTTC CASSGYRDEQFF
TRBJ2-4 . 13 TRBV7-2 . TGTGCCAGCAGCCTCTCTTACACGGACATTCAGTACTTC CASSLSYTDIQYF
TRBJ2-1 . 15 TRBV19 . TGTGCCAGTAGTTTTATCAGGGGGGGCCCCACTGAGCAGTTCTTC CASSFIRGGPTEQFF
TRBJ2-7 . 13 TRBV18 . TGTGCCAGCTCACTAGGGATGGGGGACGAGCAGTACTTC CASSLGMGDEQYF
TRBJ2-5 . 13 TRBV27 . TGTGCCAGCAGTCCCCGACGGCTGGAGACCCAGTACTTC CASSPRRLETQYF
TRBJ2-7 . 16 TRBV5-1 TRBD2 TGCGCCAGCAGCCCTAGCGGGGTAATAGGCTCCTACGAGCAGTACTTC CASSPSGVIGSYEQYF